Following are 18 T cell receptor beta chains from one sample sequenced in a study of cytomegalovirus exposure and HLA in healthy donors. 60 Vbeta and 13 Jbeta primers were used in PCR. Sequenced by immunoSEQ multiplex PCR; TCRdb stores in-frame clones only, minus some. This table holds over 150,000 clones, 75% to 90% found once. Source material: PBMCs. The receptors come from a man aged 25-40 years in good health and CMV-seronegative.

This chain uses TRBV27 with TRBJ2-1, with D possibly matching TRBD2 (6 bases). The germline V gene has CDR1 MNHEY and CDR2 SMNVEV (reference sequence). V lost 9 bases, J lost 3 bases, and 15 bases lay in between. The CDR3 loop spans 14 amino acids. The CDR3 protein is CASRDRGLYNEQFF. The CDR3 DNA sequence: TGTGCCAGTCGCGATAGGGGACTCTACAATGAGCAGTTCTTC.

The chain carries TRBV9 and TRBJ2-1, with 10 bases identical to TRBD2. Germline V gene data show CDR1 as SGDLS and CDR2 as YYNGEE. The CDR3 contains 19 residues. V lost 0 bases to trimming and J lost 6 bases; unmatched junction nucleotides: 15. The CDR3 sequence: CASSVEFLPGTSEGNEQFF. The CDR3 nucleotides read TGTGCCAGCAGCGTAGAATTTTTGCCCGGGACTAGCGAGGGCAATGAGCAGTTCTTC.

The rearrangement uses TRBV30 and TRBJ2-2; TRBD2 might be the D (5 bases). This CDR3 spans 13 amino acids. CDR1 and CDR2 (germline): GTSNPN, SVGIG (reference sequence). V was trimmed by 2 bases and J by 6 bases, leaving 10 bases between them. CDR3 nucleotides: TGTGCCTGGAGTTCGCACGGGGCCGGGGAGCTGTTTTTT. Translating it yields CAWSSHGAGELFF.

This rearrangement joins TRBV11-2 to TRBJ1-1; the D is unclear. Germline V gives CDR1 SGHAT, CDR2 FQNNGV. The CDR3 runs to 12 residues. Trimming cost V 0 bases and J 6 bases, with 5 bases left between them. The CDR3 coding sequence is TGTGCCAGCAGCTTAGATACTTCTGAAGCTTTCTTT. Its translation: CASSLDTSEAFF.

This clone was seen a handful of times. The CDR3 bases are TGCGCCAGCAGCTTTACAGGTTACACTGAAGCTTTCTTT. Amino acid sequence: CASSFTGYTEAFF. The chain couples TRBV5-1 to TRBJ1-1, with D possibly matching TRBD1 (5 bases). The length of the CDR3 is 13 residues. Per germline, CDR1 SGHRS and CDR2 YFSETQ. The V end lost 2 bases, the J end lost 3 bases, and 8 bases lay between the germline ends.

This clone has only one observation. The CDR3 loop is CASNVWGTSYEQYF. The CDR3 DNA reads TGCGCCAGCAACGTCTGGGGCACCTCCTACGAGCAGTACTTC. V and J are TRBV5-1 and TRBJ2-7; possible D gene TRBD1, 5 bases. The germline CDR1 and CDR2 sequences are SGHRS and YFSETQ. Trimming stripped 6 bases from V and 0 bases from J, with 13 bases between. The CDR3 is 14 amino acids.

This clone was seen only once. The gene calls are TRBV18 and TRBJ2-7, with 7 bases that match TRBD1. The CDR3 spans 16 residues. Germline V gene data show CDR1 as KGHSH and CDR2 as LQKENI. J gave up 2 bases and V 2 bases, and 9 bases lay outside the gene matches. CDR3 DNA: TGTGCCAGCTCACCAACGGATAGACAGGGCCCCTACGAGCAGTACTTC. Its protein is CASSPTDRQGPYEQYF.

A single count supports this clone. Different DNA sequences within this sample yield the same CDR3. CDR3 sequence reads: CAWSVREDQPQHF. The CDR3 DNA reads TGTGCCTGGAGCGTTAGGGAGGATCAGCCCCAGCATTTT. This sequence joins TRBV30 and TRBJ1-5; no clear D gene. Trimming shortened V by 3 bases and J by 5 bases, and 11 bases separated the two germline ends. The length of the CDR3 is 13 residues. Germline CDR1 and CDR2: GTSNPN and SVGIG (reference sequence).

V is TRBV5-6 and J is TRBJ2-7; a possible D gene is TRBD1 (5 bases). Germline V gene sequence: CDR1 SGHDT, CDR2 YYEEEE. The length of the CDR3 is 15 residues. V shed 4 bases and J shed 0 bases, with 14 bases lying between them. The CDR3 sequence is CASSPTGLLSYEQYF. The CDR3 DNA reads TGTGCCAGCAGCCCCACAGGCCTCCTCTCCTACGAGCAGTACTTC.

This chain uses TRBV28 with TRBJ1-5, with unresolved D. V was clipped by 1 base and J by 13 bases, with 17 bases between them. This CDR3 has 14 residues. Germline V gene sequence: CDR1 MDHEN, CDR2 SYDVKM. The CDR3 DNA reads TGTGCCAGCAGTTTATTCAGGACTTCTACCCCACAGCATTTT. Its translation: CASSLFRTSTPQHF.

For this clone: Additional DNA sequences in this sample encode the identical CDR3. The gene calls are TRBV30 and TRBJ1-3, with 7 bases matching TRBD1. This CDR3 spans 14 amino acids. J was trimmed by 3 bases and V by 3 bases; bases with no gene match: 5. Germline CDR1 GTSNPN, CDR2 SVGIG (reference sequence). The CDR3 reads CAWRRQGYGNTIYF. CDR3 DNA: TGTGCCTGGAGGCGACAGGGATATGGAAACACCATATATTTT. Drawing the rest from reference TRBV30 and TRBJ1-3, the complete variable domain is SQTIHQWPATLVQPVGSPLSLECTVEGTSNPNLYWYRQAAGRGLQLLFYSVGIGQISSEVPQNLSASRPQDRQFILSSKKLLLSDSGFYLCAWRRQGYGNTIYFGEGSWLTVV.

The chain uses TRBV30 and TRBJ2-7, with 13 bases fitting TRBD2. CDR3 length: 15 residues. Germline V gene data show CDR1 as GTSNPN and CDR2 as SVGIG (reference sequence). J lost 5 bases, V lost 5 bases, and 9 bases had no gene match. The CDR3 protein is CAWSGLAGIGHEQYF. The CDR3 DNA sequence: TGTGCCTGGTCGGGACTAGCGGGGATCGGCCACGAGCAGTACTTC.

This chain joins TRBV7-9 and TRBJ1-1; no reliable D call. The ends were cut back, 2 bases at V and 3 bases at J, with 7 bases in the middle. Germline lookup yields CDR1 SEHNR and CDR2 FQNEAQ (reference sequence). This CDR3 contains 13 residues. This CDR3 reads CASSLPVDTEAFF. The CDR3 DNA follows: TGTGCCAGCAGCTTACCGGTGGACACTGAAGCTTTCTTT.

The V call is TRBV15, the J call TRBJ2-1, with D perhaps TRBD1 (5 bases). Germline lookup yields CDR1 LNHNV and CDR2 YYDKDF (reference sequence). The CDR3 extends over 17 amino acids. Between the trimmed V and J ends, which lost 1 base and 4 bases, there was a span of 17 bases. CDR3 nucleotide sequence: TGTGCCACCAGCAGAGCCCCACTCAGGGTGGCTTACAATGAGCAGTTCTTC. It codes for CATSRAPLRVAYNEQFF.

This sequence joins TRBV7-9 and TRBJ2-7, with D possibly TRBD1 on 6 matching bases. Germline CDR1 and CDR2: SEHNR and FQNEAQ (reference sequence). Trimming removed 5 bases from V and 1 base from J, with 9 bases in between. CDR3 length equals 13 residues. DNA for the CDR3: TGTGCCAGCAGCACCACAGGGTCCTACGAGCAGTACTTC. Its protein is CASSTTGSYEQYF.

CDR3 sequence: CATSRDAGAPPYNYGYTF. CDR3 nucleotide sequence: TGTGCCACCAGCAGAGATGCAGGGGCCCCCCCATATAACTATGGCTACACCTTC. The chain is built from TRBV15 and TRBJ1-2; TRBD1 might be the D (6 bases). The CDR3 contains 18 residues. V was trimmed by 0 bases and J by 1 base, leaving 18 bases between them. CDR1 is LNHNV, CDR2 YYDKDF, per germline (reference sequence).

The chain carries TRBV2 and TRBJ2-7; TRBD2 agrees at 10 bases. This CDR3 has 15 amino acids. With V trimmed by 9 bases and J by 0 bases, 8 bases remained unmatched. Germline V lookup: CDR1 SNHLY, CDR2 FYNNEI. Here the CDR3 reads CASGLADYFSYEQYF. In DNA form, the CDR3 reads TGTGCCAGTGGACTAGCGGACTACTTCTCCTACGAGCAGTACTTC. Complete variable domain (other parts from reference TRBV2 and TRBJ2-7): EPEVTQTPSHQVTQMGQEVILRCVPISNHLYFYWYRQILGQKVEFLVSFYNNEISEKSEIFDDQFSVERPDGSNFTLKIRSTKLEDSAMYFCASGLADYFSYEQYFGPGTRLTVT.

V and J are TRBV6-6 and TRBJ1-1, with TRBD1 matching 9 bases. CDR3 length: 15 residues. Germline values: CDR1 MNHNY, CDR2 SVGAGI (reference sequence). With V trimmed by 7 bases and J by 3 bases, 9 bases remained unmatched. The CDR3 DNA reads TGTGCCAGCACCCTACGGACAGGGGCGGACACTGAAGCTTTCTTT. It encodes CASTLRTGADTEAFF.